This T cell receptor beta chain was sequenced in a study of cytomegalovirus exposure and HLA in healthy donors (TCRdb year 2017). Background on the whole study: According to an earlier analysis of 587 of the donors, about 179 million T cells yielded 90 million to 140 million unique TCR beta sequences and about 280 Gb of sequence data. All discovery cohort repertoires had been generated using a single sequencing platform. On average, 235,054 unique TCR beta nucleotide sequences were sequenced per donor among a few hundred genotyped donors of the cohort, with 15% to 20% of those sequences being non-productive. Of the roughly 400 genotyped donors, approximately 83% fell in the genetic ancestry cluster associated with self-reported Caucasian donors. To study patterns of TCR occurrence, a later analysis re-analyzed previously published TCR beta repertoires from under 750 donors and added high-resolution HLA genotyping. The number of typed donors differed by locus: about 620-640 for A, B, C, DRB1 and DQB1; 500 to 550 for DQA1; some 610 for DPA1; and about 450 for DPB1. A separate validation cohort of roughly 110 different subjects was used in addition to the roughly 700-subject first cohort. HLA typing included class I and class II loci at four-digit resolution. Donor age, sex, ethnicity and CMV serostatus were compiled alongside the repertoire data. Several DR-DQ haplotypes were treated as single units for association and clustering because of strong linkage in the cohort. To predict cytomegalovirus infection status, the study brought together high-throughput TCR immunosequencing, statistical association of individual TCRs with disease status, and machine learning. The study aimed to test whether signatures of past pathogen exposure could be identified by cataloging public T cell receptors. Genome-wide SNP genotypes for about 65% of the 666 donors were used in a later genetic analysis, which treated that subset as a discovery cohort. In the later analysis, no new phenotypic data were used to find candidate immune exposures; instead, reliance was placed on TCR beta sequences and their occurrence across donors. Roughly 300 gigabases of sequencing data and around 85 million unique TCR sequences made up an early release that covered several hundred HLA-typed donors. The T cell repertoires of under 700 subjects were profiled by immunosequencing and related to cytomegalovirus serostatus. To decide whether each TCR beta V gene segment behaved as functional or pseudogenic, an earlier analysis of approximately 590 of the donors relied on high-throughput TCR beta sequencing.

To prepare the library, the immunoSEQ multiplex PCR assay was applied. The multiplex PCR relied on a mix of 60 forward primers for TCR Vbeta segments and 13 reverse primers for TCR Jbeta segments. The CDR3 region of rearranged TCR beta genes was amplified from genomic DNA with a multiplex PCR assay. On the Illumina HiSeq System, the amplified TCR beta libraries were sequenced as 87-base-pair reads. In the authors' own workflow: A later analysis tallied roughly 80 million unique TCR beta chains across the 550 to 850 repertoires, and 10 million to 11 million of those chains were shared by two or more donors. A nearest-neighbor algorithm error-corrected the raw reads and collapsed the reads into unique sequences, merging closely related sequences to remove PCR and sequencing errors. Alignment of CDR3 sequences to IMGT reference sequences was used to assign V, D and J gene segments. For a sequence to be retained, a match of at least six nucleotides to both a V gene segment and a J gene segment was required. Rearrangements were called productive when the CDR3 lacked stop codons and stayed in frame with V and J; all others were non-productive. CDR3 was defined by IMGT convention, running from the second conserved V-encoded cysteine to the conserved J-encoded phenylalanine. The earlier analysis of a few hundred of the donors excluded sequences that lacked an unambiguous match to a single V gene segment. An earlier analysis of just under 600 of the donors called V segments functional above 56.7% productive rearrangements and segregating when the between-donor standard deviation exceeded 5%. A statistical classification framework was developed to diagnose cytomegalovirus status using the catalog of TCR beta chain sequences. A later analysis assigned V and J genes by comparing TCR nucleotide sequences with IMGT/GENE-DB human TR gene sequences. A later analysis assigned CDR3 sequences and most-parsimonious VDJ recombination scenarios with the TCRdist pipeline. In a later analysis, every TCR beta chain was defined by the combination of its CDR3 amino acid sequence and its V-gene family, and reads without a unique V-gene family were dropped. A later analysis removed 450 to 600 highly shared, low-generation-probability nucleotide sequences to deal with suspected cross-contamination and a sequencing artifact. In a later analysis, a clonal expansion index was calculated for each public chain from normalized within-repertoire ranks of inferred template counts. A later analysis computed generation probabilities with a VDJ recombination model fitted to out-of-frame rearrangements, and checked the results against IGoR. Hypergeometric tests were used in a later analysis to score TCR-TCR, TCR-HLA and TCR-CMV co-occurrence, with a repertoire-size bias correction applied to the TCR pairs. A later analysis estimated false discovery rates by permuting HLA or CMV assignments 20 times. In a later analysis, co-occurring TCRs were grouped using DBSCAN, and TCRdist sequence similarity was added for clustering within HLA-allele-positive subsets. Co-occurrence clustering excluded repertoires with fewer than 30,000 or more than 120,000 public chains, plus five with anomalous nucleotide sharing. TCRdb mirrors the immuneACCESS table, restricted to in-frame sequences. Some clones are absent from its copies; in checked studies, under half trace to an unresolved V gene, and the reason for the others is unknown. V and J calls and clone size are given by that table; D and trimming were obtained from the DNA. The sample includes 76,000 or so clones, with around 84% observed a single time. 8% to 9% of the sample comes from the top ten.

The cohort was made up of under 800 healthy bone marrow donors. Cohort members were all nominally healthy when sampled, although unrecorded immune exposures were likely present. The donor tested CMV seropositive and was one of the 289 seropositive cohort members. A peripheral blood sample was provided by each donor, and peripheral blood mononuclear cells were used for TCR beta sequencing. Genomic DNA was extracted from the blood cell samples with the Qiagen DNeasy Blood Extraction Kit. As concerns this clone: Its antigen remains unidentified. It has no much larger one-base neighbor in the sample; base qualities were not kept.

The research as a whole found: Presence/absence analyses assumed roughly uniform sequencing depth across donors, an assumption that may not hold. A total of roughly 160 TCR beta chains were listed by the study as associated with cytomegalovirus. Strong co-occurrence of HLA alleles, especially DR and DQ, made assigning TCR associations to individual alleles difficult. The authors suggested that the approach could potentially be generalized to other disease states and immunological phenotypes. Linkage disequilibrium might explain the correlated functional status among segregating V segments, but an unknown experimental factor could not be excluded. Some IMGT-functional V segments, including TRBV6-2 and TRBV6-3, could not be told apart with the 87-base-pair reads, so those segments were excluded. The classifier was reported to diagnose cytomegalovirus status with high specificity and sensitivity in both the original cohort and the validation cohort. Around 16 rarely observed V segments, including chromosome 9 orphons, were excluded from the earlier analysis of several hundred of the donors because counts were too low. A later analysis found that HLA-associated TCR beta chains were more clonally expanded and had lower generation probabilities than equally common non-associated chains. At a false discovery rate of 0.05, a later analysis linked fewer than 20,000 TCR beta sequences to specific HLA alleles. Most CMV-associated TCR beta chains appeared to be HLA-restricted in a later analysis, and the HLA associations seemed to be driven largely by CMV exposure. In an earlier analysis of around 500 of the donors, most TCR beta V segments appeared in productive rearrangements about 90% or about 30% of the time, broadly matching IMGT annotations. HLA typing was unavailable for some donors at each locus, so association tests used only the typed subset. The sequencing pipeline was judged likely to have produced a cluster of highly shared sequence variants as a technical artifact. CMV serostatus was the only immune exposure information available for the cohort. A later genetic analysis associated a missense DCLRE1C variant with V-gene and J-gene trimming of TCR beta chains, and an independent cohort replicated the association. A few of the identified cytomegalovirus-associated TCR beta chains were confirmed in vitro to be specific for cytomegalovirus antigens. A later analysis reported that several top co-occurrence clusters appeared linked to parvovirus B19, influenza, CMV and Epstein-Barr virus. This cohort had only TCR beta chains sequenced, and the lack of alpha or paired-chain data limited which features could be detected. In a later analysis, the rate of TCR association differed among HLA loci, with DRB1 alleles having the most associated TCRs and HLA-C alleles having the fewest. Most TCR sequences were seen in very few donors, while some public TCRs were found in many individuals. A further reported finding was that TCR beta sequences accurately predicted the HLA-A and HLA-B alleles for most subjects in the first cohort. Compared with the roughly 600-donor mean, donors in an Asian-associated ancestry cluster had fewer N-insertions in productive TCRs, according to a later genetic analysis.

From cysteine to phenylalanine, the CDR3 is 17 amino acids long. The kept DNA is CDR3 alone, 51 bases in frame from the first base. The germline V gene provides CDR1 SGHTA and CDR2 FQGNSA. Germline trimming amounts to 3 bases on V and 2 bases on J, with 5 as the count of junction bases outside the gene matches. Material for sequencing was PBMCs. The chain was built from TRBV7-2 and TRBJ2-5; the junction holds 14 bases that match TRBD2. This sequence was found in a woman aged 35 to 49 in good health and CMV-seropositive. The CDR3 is CASSFLRTSGGQETQYF. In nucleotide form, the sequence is TGTGCCAGCAGCTTCCTTAGGACTAGCGGGGGGCAAGAGACCCAGTACTTC.